This is a list of T cell receptor beta chains from one sample in a study of OX40 agonist ivuxolimab in advanced cancers. The protocol was immunoSEQ multiplex PCR, while the TCRdb copy is restricted to in-frame clones and leaves out a portion. Of about 28,000 clones listed, roughly 88% were seen once; the top ten hold roughly 27%. The sequences come from CD4+ or CD8+ T cells sorted from blood, collected in a trial of the OX40 agonist ivuxolimab. The receptor source for this set is an adult with an advanced solid tumor such as melanoma, head and neck, liver or kidney cancer. CDR3s include the opening cysteine and the closing phenylalanine or tryptophan. A D gene is named only where the DNA matches it firmly. Expanded clones are given a class, and other clones once, few, many or no size at all.

D	V	J	size	CDR3	DNA
.	TRBV4-1	TRBJ2-1	.	CASSYRGTLYNEQFF	TGCGCCAGCAGTTACCGCGGGACTCTCTACAATGAGCAGTTCTTC
TRBD2	TRBV4-1	TRBJ2-7	.	CASSQEYRSGRSEQYF	TGCGCCAGCAGCCAAGAGTATAGAAGCGGGAGGAGCGAGCAGTACTTC
.	TRBV5-4	TRBJ2-2	.	CASSSPTRFNTGELFF	TGTGCCAGCAGCTCTCCAACCCGATTTAACACCGGGGAGCTGTTTTTT
TRBD1	TRBV5-1	TRBJ1-5	.	CASSLEPGGDQPQHF	TGCGCCAGCAGCTTGGAGCCAGGGGGGGACCAGCCCCAGCATTTT
TRBD1	TRBV7-9	TRBJ1-2	.	CASSLFRRDRGIGYTF	TGTGCCAGCAGCCTATTTAGACGGGACAGAGGCATTGGCTACACCTTC
.	TRBV10-2	TRBJ2-7	.	CASSDPRGTSYEQYF	TGCGCCAGCAGTGACCCCCGGGGCACTTCCTACGAGCAGTACTTC
.	TRBV7-6	TRBJ2-1	.	CASSLRGGPSSYNEQFF	TGTGCCAGCAGCTTACGGGGAGGCCCGAGCTCCTACAATGAGCAGTTCTTC
.	TRBV28	TRBJ1-4	.	CASGRQLLNEKLFF	TGTGCCAGCGGGCGACAGCTACTTAATGAAAAACTGTTTTTT
.	TRBV5-6	TRBJ2-7	.	CASSSGPLTYEQYF	TGTGCCAGCAGCTCGGGACCGCTTACCTACGAGCAGTACTTC
TRBD2	TRBV28	TRBJ2-7	.	CASSPPAGALREEQYF	TGTGCCAGCAGCCCCCCTGCGGGAGCCCTCCGGGAAGAGCAGTACTTC
.	TRBV29-1	TRBJ2-3	.	CSASTDTQYF	TGCAGCGCTTCTACAGATACGCAGTATTTT
.	TRBV9	TRBJ2-1	.	CASSPSIGRNEQFF	TGTGCCAGCAGCCCATCCATCGGTCGGAATGAGCAGTTCTTC
.	TRBV27	TRBJ1-4	.	CASKGRYEKLFF	TGTGCCAGCAAGGGACGGTATGAAAAACTGTTTTTT
.	TRBV7-2	TRBJ1-4	once	CASSIAPGQELFF	TGTGCCAGCAGCATAGCCCCGGGGCAGGAACTGTTTTTT
.	TRBV7-8	TRBJ2-1	.	CASSFESTDEQFF	TGTGCCAGCAGCTTTGAGTCGACAGATGAGCAGTTCTTC
.	TRBV13	TRBJ2-1	.	CASSSSTATSLEQFF	TGTGCCAGCAGCTCGTCCACGGCGACCTCTCTGGAGCAGTTCTTC
TRBD2	TRBV5-1	TRBJ2-1	.	CASSIAGFNEQFF	TGCGCCAGCAGCATAGCGGGATTTAATGAGCAGTTCTTC
.	TRBV13	TRBJ2-2	.	CASSLELGGANTGELFF	TGTGCCAGCAGCTTAGAACTGGGCGGGGCGAACACCGGGGAGCTGTTTTTT
.	TRBV7-2	TRBJ2-7	.	CASSLIDRYYEQYF	TGTGCCAGCAGCTTAATCGACAGGTACTACGAGCAGTACTTC
TRBD1	TRBV23-1	TRBJ2-1	.	CASSHPDRGNYNEQFF	TGCGCCAGCAGTCACCCGGACAGGGGGAATTACAATGAGCAGTTCTTC
TRBD1	TRBV5-5	TRBJ1-2	few	CASRTRTGFNYGYTF	TGTGCCAGCCGGACCAGGACAGGCTTTAACTATGGCTACACCTTC
.	TRBV25-1	TRBJ2-4	few	CASSEYRSSKNIQYF	TGTGCCAGCAGTGAATATCGGAGTTCCAAAAACATTCAGTACTTC
.	TRBV7-3	TRBJ2-3	.	CASSARQGGSTDTQYF	TGTGCCAGCAGCGCGCGACAGGGAGGGAGTACAGATACGCAGTATTTT
.	TRBV27	TRBJ2-3	.	CASSTRLEADTQYF	TGTGCCAGCAGTACTAGACTAGAGGCAGATACGCAGTATTTT
.	TRBV13	TRBJ2-7	.	CASSNRYEQYF	TGTGCCAGCAGCAACCGCTACGAGCAGTACTTC
.	TRBV7-9	TRBJ2-1	.	CASSFQGIEQFF	TGTGCCAGCAGCTTTCAGGGAATTGAGCAGTTCTTC
TRBD2	TRBV4-2	TRBJ2-5	.	CASSQEASGTETQYF	TGTGCCAGCAGCCAAGAGGCTAGCGGGACCGAGACCCAGTACTTC
.	TRBV27	TRBJ2-5	.	CASSFGGTETQYF	TGTGCCAGCAGTTTTGGCGGGACGGAGACCCAGTACTTC
TRBD2	TRBV27	TRBJ2-1	.	CASSPSRTSGAYNEQFF	TGTGCCAGCAGTCCTTCCCGGACTAGCGGGGCCTACAATGAGCAGTTCTTC
TRBD2	TRBV7-3	TRBJ2-1	.	CASSSTGTSGYDEQFF	TGTGCCAGCAGCTCCACTGGGACTAGCGGGTACGATGAGCAGTTCTTC
.	TRBV13	TRBJ1-5	.	CASSSRGSNQPQHF	TGTGCCAGCAGCTCCAGGGGTAGCAATCAGCCCCAGCATTTT
.	TRBV19	TRBJ2-7	.	CASSISRTSYEQYF	TGTGCCAGTAGTATCTCCAGGACTTCGTACGAGCAGTACTTC
.	TRBV4-1	TRBJ2-5	.	CASSQVVGSETQYF	TGCGCCAGCAGCCAAGTTGTGGGCTCAGAGACCCAGTACTTC
TRBD1	TRBV2	TRBJ2-7	.	CASSEVEDRVNYEQYF	TGTGCCAGCAGTGAAGTGGAGGACAGGGTTAACTACGAGCAGTACTTC
.	TRBV5-1	TRBJ2-7	.	CASSFRSGGPYEQYF	TGCGCCAGCAGCTTCCGTTCCGGGGGGCCCTACGAGCAGTACTTC
.	TRBV4-1	TRBJ2-7	.	CASSQALTYEQYF	TGCGCCAGCAGCCAAGCCCTTACCTACGAGCAGTACTTC
.	TRBV6-5	TRBJ2-7	.	CASSKGWRAYEQYF	TGTGCCAGCAGCAAAGGGTGGAGGGCCTACGAGCAGTACTTC
.	TRBV4-1	TRBJ2-1	.	CASSQDGGDAHNEQFF	TGCGCCAGCAGCCAAGATGGAGGGGACGCACACAATGAGCAGTTCTTC
.	TRBV6-6	TRBJ2-5	.	CAISFSQGSETQYF	TGTGCCATCAGCTTTTCCCAGGGTTCGGAGACCCAGTACTTC
TRBD2	TRBV9	TRBJ2-3	.	CASSVSRLTSGLTDTQYF	TGTGCCAGCAGCGTATCCCGACTGACTAGCGGGCTCACAGATACGCAGTATTTT
.	TRBV6-5	TRBJ2-7	.	CASSYGPGVNNEQYF	TGTGCCAGCAGTTACGGGCCGGGGGTTAACAACGAGCAGTACTTC
TRBD2	TRBV5-1	TRBJ2-7	.	CASSLASLERELYEQYF	TGCGCCAGCAGCTTGGCCTCCCTAGAGCGGGAGTTGTACGAGCAGTACTTC
.	TRBV5-6	TRBJ2-7	.	CASSLRLRGLRSSYEQYF	TGTGCCAGCAGCTTGCGCCTCCGGGGCCTAAGGAGCTCCTACGAGCAGTACTTC
.	TRBV30	TRBJ1-2	once	CAWSVQTYGYTF	TGTGCCTGGAGTGTACAAACCTATGGCTACACCTTC
TRBD2	TRBV4-1	TRBJ2-5	.	CASSRGTSGMETQYF	TGCGCCAGCAGCCGAGGGACTAGCGGGATGGAGACCCAGTACTTC
TRBD1	TRBV6-4	TRBJ1-1	.	CASSDEDREGTEAFF	TGTGCCAGCAGTGACGAGGACAGGGAGGGAACTGAAGCTTTCTTT
TRBD1	TRBV18	TRBJ2-4	once	CASSPPPGTGDIQYF	TGTGCCAGCTCACCTCCCCCCGGGACAGGGGACATTCAGTACTTC
.	TRBV10-1	TRBJ2-5	.	CASSEHAGGETQYF	TGCGCCAGCAGTGAGCACGCAGGGGGGGAGACCCAGTACTTC
.	TRBV29-1	TRBJ2-7	.	CSVSGRGDRPYEQYF	TGCAGCGTTTCTGGGAGGGGGGACCGACCCTACGAGCAGTACTTC
.	TRBV6-1	TRBJ1-2	.	CASTRRGYGYTF	TGTGCCAGCACAAGGAGGGGCTATGGCTACACCTTC
.	TRBV5-1	TRBJ2-5	.	CASSFGGKETQYF	TGCGCCAGCAGCTTTGGCGGGAAAGAGACCCAGTACTTC
.	TRBV7-3	TRBJ2-1	few	CASSLSTLYNEQFF	TGTGCCAGCAGCTTATCGACTCTCTACAATGAGCAGTTCTTC
.	TRBV6-1	TRBJ2-5	.	CASSEQLARETQYF	TGTGCCAGCAGTGAACAGTTAGCCAGAGAGACCCAGTACTTC
TRBD2	TRBV11-2	TRBJ2-2	.	CASSLYPDSGNTGELFF	TGTGCCAGCAGCTTATACCCTGATAGCGGGAATACCGGGGAGCTGTTTTTT
.	TRBV28	TRBJ2-7	.	CASSLGSYEQYF	TGTGCCAGCAGTTTAGGTTCCTACGAGCAGTACTTC
TRBD1	TRBV12-5	TRBJ2-2	.	CASGLLTGGNTGELFF	TGTGCTAGTGGTTTGTTGACAGGGGGGAACACCGGGGAGCTGTTTTTT
.	TRBV11-2	TRBJ2-3	once	CASSPGRGFGTDTQYF	TGTGCCAGCAGCCCCGGCCGGGGTTTTGGCACAGATACGCAGTATTTT
TRBD1	TRBV7-2	TRBJ2-7	once	CASSWGQAYEQYF	TGTGCCAGCAGCTGGGGACAGGCCTACGAGCAGTACTTC
.	TRBV7-9	TRBJ2-7	.	CASSPTREEQYF	TGTGCCAGCAGCCCGACTAGGGAGGAGCAGTACTTC